The 30 T cell receptor beta chains in this list originate from one sample, sequenced in a study of T cell responses to AZD1222 COVID-19 vaccine. This table comes from immunoSEQ multiplex PCR, and its TCRdb copy is limited to in-frame clones, with some not included. The sample has 95,000 to 100,000 clones, approximately 90% seen once. The sample here was peripheral blood, taken 28 days after the second AZD1222 dose. Receptors were obtained from an adult who received the AZD1222 COVID-19 vaccine.

Only one count was recorded for this clone. The rearrangement links TRBV4-2 to TRBJ2-7; D is ambiguous. Trimming took off 2 bases at V and 0 bases at J, with 11 bases between the two ends. Germline V CDR1 and CDR2: LGHNA, YNFKEQ. CDR3 length equals 15 residues. CDR3 coding DNA: TGTGCCAGCAGCCAACGCCACCTGGGCTCCTACGAGCAGTACTTC. Protein: CASSQRHLGSYEQYF.

The chain carries TRBV19 and TRBJ2-3; 8 bases are a match to TRBD2. Germline lookup yields CDR1 LNHDA and CDR2 SQIVND (reference sequence). The ends lost 7 bases at V and 2 bases at J; junction bases unmatched: 5. CDR3 length: 14 residues. The CDR3 reads CASTPGGSTDTQYF. In DNA, the CDR3 is TGTGCCAGTACCCCGGGAGGGTCCACAGATACGCAGTATTTT.

The chain carries TRBV7-9 and TRBJ2-7; no firm D call. CDR3 length: 13 amino acids. The germline V gene encodes CDR1 SEHNR and CDR2 FQNEAQ (reference sequence). V was trimmed by 2 bases and J by 3 bases, leaving 8 bases between them. The CDR3 nucleotides read TGTGCCAGCAGCTTATTAGGCATCTACGAGCAGTACTTC. Translated, it gives CASSLLGIYEQYF.

The rearrangement uses TRBV7-3 and TRBJ2-7; 8 bases are shared with TRBD2. The CDR3 loop spans 16 amino acids. V trimming: 1 base; J trimming: 1 base; junction bases outside the gene matches: 6. In germline, CDR1 is SGHTA, CDR2 FQGTGA. The CDR3: CASSLRGGGKSYEQYF. The CDR3 coding sequence is TGTGCCAGCAGCTTAAGAGGCGGGGGGAAGTCCTACGAGCAGTACTTC.

The V gene is TRBV27, the J gene TRBJ2-3; D perhaps matches TRBD2 (6 bases). Germline V lookup: CDR1 MNHEY, CDR2 SMNVEV (reference sequence). The CDR3 consists of 15 residues. With 3 bases removed from V and 2 bases from J, the gap between germline ends came to 12 bases. The CDR3 region is CASSFQRANTDTQYF. The DNA for the CDR3 is TGTGCCAGCAGTTTCCAGCGGGCGAACACAGATACGCAGTATTTT.

This clone was picked up one time. The chain joins TRBV5-6 to TRBJ2-7, with no clear D. Germline V gene data show CDR1 as SGHDT and CDR2 as YYEEEE. Trimming cost V 2 bases and J 2 bases, with 11 bases left between them. CDR3 length: 14 residues. The CDR3 sequence is CASSFTGSAYEQYF. CDR3 nucleotide sequence: TGTGCCAGCAGCTTTACCGGTTCGGCCTACGAGCAGTACTTC.

The V call is TRBV11-2, the J call TRBJ1-4; possibly TRBD1 for D (5 bases). V was cut by 1 base and J by 5 bases, with 8 bases left in between. Germline lookup yields CDR1 SGHAT and CDR2 FQNNGV. The CDR3 consists of 14 residues. Here the CDR3 DNA reads TGTGCCAGCAGCTTAGTCCAGGGCAATGAAAAACTGTTTTTT. As protein: CASSLVQGNEKLFF.

The rearrangement joins TRBV24-1 to TRBJ2-5, with D unclear. CDR1 and CDR2 from the germline V gene are KGHDR and SFDVKD. V lost 9 bases, J lost 0 bases, and 16 bases lay in between. This CDR3 spans 15 amino acids. The CDR3 sequence: CATQESGPYQETQYF. The CDR3 nucleotides read TGTGCCACCCAGGAATCTGGGCCATACCAAGAGACCCAGTACTTC.

This chain uses TRBV5-1 with TRBJ2-2; tentatively, D is TRBD2 (6 bases). The germline V gene encodes CDR1 SGHRS and CDR2 YFSETQ. Trimming pared 5 bases from V and 6 bases from J, leaving 17 bases between. The length of the CDR3 is 15 residues. CDR3: CASRLGGADPGELFF. The CDR3 DNA is TGCGCCAGCAGACTCGGGGGAGCAGACCCCGGGGAGCTGTTTTTT.

This clone was observed once. The rearrangement uses TRBV6-1 and TRBJ1-3; possible D gene TRBD1, 5 bases. V shed 2 bases and J shed 5 bases, with 7 bases lying between them. The CDR3 loop spans 13 amino acids. Per germline, CDR1 MNHNS and CDR2 SASEGT. The CDR3: CASSETGRNTIYF. For the CDR3, the DNA is TGTGCCAGCAGTGAAACGGGACGAAACACCATATATTTT.

The J gene is TRBJ2-1, the V gene TRBV3-1 (or the pseudogene TRBV3-2); no clear D. CDR1 is LGHDT and CDR2 is YNNKEL in the germline V gene (reference sequence). This CDR3 contains 16 residues. Trimming removed 0 bases from V and 4 bases from J, with 13 bases in between. The CDR3 DNA reads as TGTGCCAGCAGCCAAGATCAAGGCGGCCTGTACAATGAGCAGTTCTTC. Its translation: CASSQDQGGLYNEQFF.

Remarks on this clone: The germline gene is not matched at one end of the junction; a read error may be the cause. V and J are TRBV7-9 and TRBJ2-4; 13 bases line up with TRBD2. Germline loops: CDR1 SEHNR, CDR2 FQNEAQ (reference sequence). This CDR3 region has 12 residues. CDR3 loop: CASSGLAGARDF. Here the CDR3 DNA reads TGTGCCAGCAGCGGACTAGCGGGAGCCCGGGACTTC.

This chain links TRBV2 with TRBJ2-7, with 7 bases matching TRBD1. Germline CDR1 reads SNHLY; CDR2 reads FYNNEI. V lost 4 bases, J lost 2 bases, and 5 bases stayed unmatched. The CDR3 is 14 residues long. CDR3 DNA: TGTGCCAGCAGTGGTCGACAGGGAGCCTACGAGCAGTACTTC. It encodes CASSGRQGAYEQYF.

The rearrangement joins TRBV19 to TRBJ2-3; D may match TRBD1 or TRBD2 (5 bases each). Germline CDR1 reads LNHDA; CDR2 reads SQIVND (reference sequence). The CDR3 runs to 15 residues. The germline V and J ends were trimmed by 4 bases and 3 bases, with 14 bases remaining between them. CDR3 DNA sequence: TGTGCCAGTAGTACCTCCGGGACGGGGACAGATACGCAGTATTTT. It encodes CASSTSGTGTDTQYF.

V usage is TRBV28 and J usage is TRBJ1-5; D possibly corresponds to TRBD1 (5 bases). The CDR3 extends over 15 amino acids. Trimming shortened V by 3 bases and J by 3 bases, and 12 bases separated the two germline ends. Germline CDR1 MDHEN, CDR2 SYDVKM. CDR3 region: CASSFRVTNNQPQHF. CDR3 nucleotides: TGTGCCAGCAGTTTCAGGGTGACGAACAATCAGCCCCAGCATTTT.

The chain uses TRBV5-1 and TRBJ1-4; D may be TRBD1 (5 bases). Trimming left V 0 bases short and J 1 base short, with 10 bases between. CDR3 length equals 16 residues. Germline-derived CDR1 and CDR2 are SGHRS and YFSETQ. The DNA of the CDR3 is TGCGCCAGCAGCTTGGTTGGGGGGAGAACTAATGAAAAACTGTTTTTT. This sequence encodes CASSLVGGRTNEKLFF. The full variable domain, in which reference TRBV5-1 and TRBJ1-4 provide the parts outside the CDR3, is KAGVTQTPRYLIKTRGQQVTLSCSPISGHRSVSWYQQTPGQGLQFLFEYFSETQRNKGNFPGRFSGRQFSNSRSEMNVSTLELGDSALYLCASSLVGGRTNEKLFFGSGTQLSVL.

The chain recombines TRBV7-9 with TRBJ2-1; D is uncertain. The CDR3 loop spans 11 amino acids. Germline CDR1 reads SEHNR; CDR2 reads FQNEAQ (reference sequence). V lost 0 bases, J lost 9 bases, and 3 bases lay in between. The CDR3 DNA reads TGTGCCAGCAGCTTAGCGCGTGAGCAGTTCTTC. It translates to CASSLAREQFF. Drawing the rest from reference TRBV7-9 and TRBJ2-1, the complete variable domain is DTGVSQNPRHKITKRGQNVTFRCDPISEHNRLYWYRQTLGQGPEFLTYFQNEAQLEKSRLLSDRFSAERPKGSFSTLEIQRTEQGDSAMYLCASSLAREQFFGPGTRLTVL.

This clone occurred once. The chain carries TRBV28 and TRBJ1-2; D not certain. Germline V gene sequence: CDR1 MDHEN, CDR2 SYDVKM. The CDR3 covers 14 residues. V gave up 4 bases and J gave up 2 bases, with 11 bases separating them. In DNA form, the CDR3 reads TGTGCCAGCAGTTCCTCTCACCGAAACTATGGCTACACCTTC. It translates to CASSSSHRNYGYTF.

The V gene is TRBV28, the J gene TRBJ2-1; a weak D match, TRBD2 (5 bases). Germline V gives CDR1 MDHEN, CDR2 SYDVKM. CDR3 size: 15 residues. Trimming left V 3 bases short and J 2 bases short, with 11 bases between. The CDR3 DNA reads TGTGCCAGCAGTTTTCCGGGGTTGCCCTACAATGAGCAGTTCTTC. Translation: CASSFPGLPYNEQFF. The whole variable domain, remainder taken from reference TRBV28 and TRBJ2-1, is DVKVTQSSRYLVKRTGEKVFLECVQDMDHENMFWYRQDPGLGLRLIYFSYDVKMKEKGDIPEGYSVSREKKERFSLILESASTNQTSMYLCASSFPGLPYNEQFFGPGTRLTVL.

The CDR3 spells CASSQFRAPGEKLFF. The CDR3 region has the DNA TGTGCCAGCAGCCAGTTCCGGGCCCCAGGCGAAAAACTGTTTTTT. This chain uses TRBV27 with TRBJ1-4; D unresolved. The CDR3 runs 15 residues. Trimming removed 6 bases at V and 8 bases at J, with 19 bases between. Germline CDR1 reads MNHEY; CDR2 reads SMNVEV (reference sequence). The variable domain in full, completed from reference TRBV27 and TRBJ1-4, reads EAQVTQNPRYLITVTGKKLTVTCSQNMNHEYMSWYRQDPGLGLRQIYYSMNVEVTDKGDVPEGYKVSRKEKRNFPLILESPSPNQTSLYFCASSQFRAPGEKLFFGSGTQLSVL.

This rearrangement joins TRBV2 to TRBJ2-1; 13 bases map to TRBD2. In germline, CDR1 is SNHLY, CDR2 FYNNEI. This CDR3 region has 18 residues. Germline trimming cut 4 bases from V and 9 bases from J; bases unmatched to any gene: 15. The CDR3 sequence is CASSVTSGRALGDVEQFF. Written as DNA, the CDR3 is TGTGCCAGCAGTGTAACTAGCGGGAGGGCCTTAGGAGACGTTGAGCAGTTCTTC.

The chain employs TRBV19 and TRBJ2-7; no clear D. The CDR3 extends over 15 amino acids. Per germline, CDR1 LNHDA and CDR2 SQIVND (reference sequence). V shed 4 bases and J shed 5 bases, with 18 bases lying between them. The CDR3 nucleotides are TGTGCCAGTAGTAGCCTCAGCCAGTCCATGAACGAGCAGTACTTC. Amino acids: CASSSLSQSMNEQYF.

This rearrangement joins TRBV10-3 to TRBJ2-5, with D hard to call. In germline, CDR1 is ENHRY, CDR2 SYGVKD. With 0 bases removed from V and 2 bases from J, the gap between germline ends came to 7 bases. The CDR3 covers 14 residues. The DNA of the CDR3 is TGTGCCATCAGTGAGTCAGGATCACAAGAGACCCAGTACTTC. As protein: CAISESGSQETQYF.

This chain links TRBV6-6 with TRBJ1-6; D ambiguous. CDR1 and CDR2 (germline): MNHNY, SVGAGI (reference sequence). CDR3 length: 15 residues. The V end lost 2 bases, the J end lost 0 bases, and 5 bases lay between the germline ends. CDR3 protein: CASSYEGSYNSPLHF. CDR3 bases: TGTGCCAGCAGTTACGAGGGCTCCTATAATTCACCCCTCCACTTT.

The V gene is TRBV28, the J gene TRBJ2-5; 13 nucleotides agree with TRBD2. Germline V gives CDR1 MDHEN, CDR2 SYDVKM. The CDR3 spans 18 residues. The V segment lost 3 bases and the J segment 2 bases; nucleotides outside the gene matches: 9. The CDR3 loop reads CASSLGPPGLAGQETQYF. For the CDR3, the DNA is TGTGCCAGCAGTTTGGGGCCCCCGGGACTAGCGGGACAAGAGACCCAGTACTTC. Filled out from reference TRBV28 and TRBJ2-5, the complete variable domain reads DVKVTQSSRYLVKRTGEKVFLECVQDMDHENMFWYRQDPGLGLRLIYFSYDVKMKEKGDIPEGYSVSREKKERFSLILESASTNQTSMYLCASSLGPPGLAGQETQYFGPGTRLLVL.

The rearrangement joins TRBV28 to TRBJ1-2; TRBD1 is a possible D gene (6 bases). CDR1 MDHEN and CDR2 SYDVKM come from the germline V gene. The length of the CDR3 is 15 residues. Trimming left V 5 bases short and J 8 bases short, with 21 bases between. In DNA, the CDR3 is TGTGCCAGCAGTCCTTCCTCGTGGGGGGCGGAAGGCTACACCTTC. Translating it yields CASSPSSWGAEGYTF.

The chain recombines TRBV4-3 with TRBJ2-3; D is perhaps TRBD2 (5 bases). The CDR3 runs 13 residues. Germline CDR1 reads LGHNA; CDR2 reads YSLEER. V was shortened by 4 bases and J by 5 bases, with 10 bases between the two germline ends. Here the CDR3 DNA reads TGCGCCAGCAGCCCCCTTGGGAGAGATACGCAGTATTTT. It translates to CASSPLGRDTQYF.

In DNA, the CDR3 is TGTGCCAGTTCCGGGACAGGGGGAAACAATCAGCCCCAGCATTTT. Encoded protein: CASSGTGGNNQPQHF. V gene TRBV19 combines with J gene TRBJ1-5, with 11 bases identical to TRBD1. This CDR3 is 15 amino acids long. Germline CDR1 LNHDA, CDR2 SQIVND (reference sequence). V trimming: 8 bases; J trimming: 3 bases; junction bases outside the gene matches: 6.

This clone was picked up a small number of times. The DNA of the CDR3 is TGTGCCAGCAGTGGGGGAAATGAAAAACTGTTTTTT. Translation gives CASSGGNEKLFF. This chain connects TRBV28 to TRBJ1-4; possible D gene TRBD1, 5 bases. V was trimmed by 5 bases and J by 5 bases, leaving 6 bases between them. This CDR3 has 12 amino acids. Germline assignment: CDR1 MDHEN and CDR2 SYDVKM.

V is TRBV5-1 and J is TRBJ1-6, with TRBD1 as a possible D gene (6 bases). V shed 4 bases and J shed 0 bases, with 26 bases lying between them. Germline V gene sequence: CDR1 SGHRS, CDR2 YFSETQ. CDR3 length: 21 amino acids. The CDR3 DNA is TGCGCCAGCAGCCTGCGGCCTACAGGGAGGGAGGCGCTCTCCTATAATTCACCCCTCCACTTT. The encoded protein is CASSLRPTGREALSYNSPLHF.